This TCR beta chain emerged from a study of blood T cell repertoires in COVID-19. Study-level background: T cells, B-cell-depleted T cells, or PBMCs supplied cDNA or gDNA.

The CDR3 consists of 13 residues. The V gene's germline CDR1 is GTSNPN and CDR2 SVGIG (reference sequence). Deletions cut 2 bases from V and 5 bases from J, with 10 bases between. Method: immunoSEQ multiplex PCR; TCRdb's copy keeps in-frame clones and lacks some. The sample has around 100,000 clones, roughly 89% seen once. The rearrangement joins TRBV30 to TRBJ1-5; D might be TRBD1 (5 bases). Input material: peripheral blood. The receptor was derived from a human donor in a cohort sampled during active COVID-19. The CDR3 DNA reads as TGTGCCTGGAGTCAGGGTTACCATCAGCCCCAGCATTTT. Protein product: CAWSQGYHQPQHF.